This TCR beta chain was recorded in a study of immune evolution from preneoplasia to lung adenocarcinoma. Background on the study: HLA loss of heterozygosity: around 6.5% AIS, about 15% MIA, approximately 31% ADC, none AAH.

General study results and limits: Later-stage lesions seemingly showed higher T cell density and diversity than normal lung. Normal lung had the highest top T cell clone frequencies.

Some clones are missing from TCRdb's copy, which holds only in-frame ones; the method was immunoSEQ multiplex PCR. The table has about 41,000 clones, approximately 80% seen once. This clone has only one observation. Antigen unknown. Germline V gene data show CDR1 as SGHRS and CDR2 as YFSETQ. The CDR3 has 16 amino acids. Trimming left V 4 bases short and J 2 bases short, with 18 bases between. V and J are TRBV5-1 and TRBJ2-5; weak D call: TRBD2 (6 bases). Material for sequencing was FFPE invasive lung adenocarcinoma tissue. The sequence was collected from a person in their sixties or seventies with lung adenocarcinoma. The CDR3 DNA reads TGCGCCAGCAGCCGTGGGGACTCCTCATTTCAAGAGACCCAGTACTTC. Translated, it gives CASSRGDSSFQETQYF.